This T cell receptor (beta chain) was captured in a study of CD8+ T cells in alopecia areata. Looked up from germline, CDR1 is SEHNR and CDR2 is FQNEAQ (reference sequence). The length of the CDR3 is 17 residues. Trimming took 2 bases from V and 5 from J; bases not matched to a gene: 11. Only one count was recorded for this clone. Indicated treatment: oral pan-JAK inhibitor, 5-10 mg twice daily. Isolated RNA was reverse transcribed into cDNA used as the sequencing template. The repertoire was sequenced with immunoSEQ multiplex PCR; TCRdb's copy has only in-frame clones and lacks some. The data contain around 170,000 clones, 51% of them singletons.

Specimen: CD8+ T cells sorted from blood, collected at week 52, from a patient treated with tofacitinib. The genes are TRBV7-9 and TRBJ2-5, with 10 bases fitting TRBD1. The sequence came from a human donor with alopecia areata. The CDR3 reads CASSLNLRTGGQETQYF. The CDR3 region has the DNA TGTGCCAGCAGCTTAAATCTCCGGACAGGGGGGCAGGAGACCCAGTACTTC. Based on the CDR3 plus reference TRBV7-9 and TRBJ2-5, the full variable domain is DTGVSQNPRHKITKRGQNVTFRCDPISEHNRLYWYRQTLGQGPEFLTYFQNEAQLEKSRLLSDRFSAERPKGSFSTLEIQRTEQGDSAMYLCASSLNLRTGGQETQYFGPGTRLLVL.